A single sample is the source of the 20 T cell receptor beta chains below, sequenced in a study of cytomegalovirus exposure and HLA in healthy donors. The PCR ran on 60 Vbeta and 13 Jbeta primers. TCRdb keeps only in-frame clones here, not all; method: immunoSEQ multiplex PCR. The profile shows hundreds of thousands of clones, about 89% of them singletons. Material: PBMCs. Receptors were obtained from a young woman in good health and CMV-seronegative.

The J gene is TRBJ2-7, the V gene TRBV6-1; a weak D match, TRBD1 (5 bases). Germline loops: CDR1 MNHNS, CDR2 SASEGT. The length of the CDR3 is 14 residues. V shed 1 base and J shed 4 bases, with 11 bases lying between them. CDR3 DNA: TGTGCCAGCAGTGAAGTGCAGGGCGTATACGAGCAGTACTTC. As protein: CASSEVQGVYEQYF.

V and J are TRBV19 and TRBJ1-1; weak D call: TRBD1 (5 bases). The V end lost 7 bases, the J end lost 1 base, and 19 bases lay between the germline ends. CDR3 length: 16 residues. CDR1 is LNHDA and CDR2 is SQIVND in the germline V gene (reference sequence). The CDR3 coding sequence is TGTGCCAGTATCGGTTTAATCAACAGGAAGAACACTGAAGCTTTCTTT. It codes for CASIGLINRKNTEAFF. Full variable domain (outside the CDR3, taken from reference TRBV19 and TRBJ1-1): DGGITQSPKYLFRKEGQNVTLSCEQNLNHDAMYWYRQDPGQGLRLIYYSQIVNDFQKGDIAEGYSVSREKKESFPLTVTSAQKNPTAFYLCASIGLINRKNTEAFFGQGTRLTVV.

This rearrangement joins TRBV19 to TRBJ1-1, with D unresolved. Trimming stripped 8 bases from V and 1 base from J, with 11 bases between. There are 13 residues in the CDR3. The germline gives CDR1 LNHDA, CDR2 SQIVND (reference sequence). CDR3 in amino acids: CASGQKRNTEAFF. CDR3 DNA: TGTGCCAGTGGGCAGAAACGGAACACTGAAGCTTTCTTT.

The chain links TRBV19 to TRBJ2-7; the match to TRBD1 covers 9 bases. CDR1 is LNHDA, CDR2 SQIVND, per germline (reference sequence). The CDR3 is 14 amino acids. The V segment lost 2 bases and the J segment 6 bases; nucleotides outside the gene matches: 5. The CDR3 DNA sequence: TGTGCCAGTAGTATAACGGGACAGGGACCCGAGCAGTACTTC. This encodes CASSITGQGPEQYF. Together with reference TRBV19 and TRBJ2-7, the CDR3 gives the full variable domain: DGGITQSPKYLFRKEGQNVTLSCEQNLNHDAMYWYRQDPGQGLRLIYYSQIVNDFQKGDIAEGYSVSREKKESFPLTVTSAQKNPTAFYLCASSITGQGPEQYFGPGTRLTVT.

The rearrangement uses TRBV27 and TRBJ1-3; TRBD1 matches at 8 bases. This CDR3 is 15 amino acids long. Germline trimming cut 1 base from V and 4 bases from J; bases unmatched to any gene: 3. Looked up from germline, CDR1 is MNHEY and CDR2 is SMNVEV (reference sequence). The CDR3 DNA sequence: TGTGCCAGCAGTTTATTGGACAGGGTCGGAAACACCATATATTTT. This encodes CASSLLDRVGNTIYF.

The rearrangement uses TRBV5-4 and TRBJ1-1, with no clear D. CDR1 and CDR2 (germline): SGHNT, YYREEE (reference sequence). The CDR3 is 12 residues long. Trimming removed 1 base from V and 3 bases from J, with 4 bases in between. The CDR3 bases are TGTGCCAGCAGCTTGTACTACACTGAAGCTTTCTTT. Residues: CASSLYYTEAFF. Based on the CDR3 plus reference TRBV5-4 and TRBJ1-1, the full variable domain is ETGVTQSPTHLIKTRGQQVTLRCSSQSGHNTVSWYQQALGQGPQFIFQYYREEENGRGNFPPRFSGLQFPNYSSELNVNALELDDSALYLCASSLYYTEAFFGQGTRLTVV.

The chain is built from TRBV4-3 and TRBJ2-7; D unresolved. The germline V gene encodes CDR1 LGHNA and CDR2 YSLEER. The CDR3 has 13 amino acids. V was trimmed by 0 bases and J by 4 bases, leaving 7 bases between them. The CDR3 nucleotides read TGCGCCAGCAGCCAAGAGAGGCGTTACGAGCAGTACTTC. Translating gives CASSQERRYEQYF.

This chain joins TRBV5-1 and TRBJ2-7; D is ambiguous. This CDR3 is 13 amino acids long. Germline V gives CDR1 SGHRS, CDR2 YFSETQ. Trimming removed 1 base from V and 4 bases from J, with 9 bases in between. DNA of the CDR3: TGCGCCAGCAGCTTGCAAACTCGGTACGAGCAGTACTTC. This encodes CASSLQTRYEQYF.

The chain uses TRBV11-2 and TRBJ2-1; no clear D. Germline lookup yields CDR1 SGHAT and CDR2 FQNNGV. The CDR3 has 16 residues. Deletions cut 3 bases from V and 6 bases from J, with 18 bases between. The chain's CDR3 is CASSFSTGSLGNEQFF. The DNA for the CDR3 is TGTGCCAGCAGCTTTTCTACGGGTTCCTTGGGCAATGAGCAGTTCTTC.

The J gene is TRBJ2-6, the V gene TRBV19; TRBD1 aligns across 7 bases. Germline V gene data show CDR1 as LNHDA and CDR2 as SQIVND (reference sequence). V dropped 6 bases and J dropped 0; count of bases not matched to a gene: 2. The CDR3 runs to 15 residues. DNA of the CDR3: TGTGCCAGTAGACCAGGGGGCTCTGGGGCCAACGTCCTGACTTTC. Amino acids: CASRPGGSGANVLTF. Complete variable domain (other parts from reference TRBV19 and TRBJ2-6): DGGITQSPKYLFRKEGQNVTLSCEQNLNHDAMYWYRQDPGQGLRLIYYSQIVNDFQKGDIAEGYSVSREKKESFPLTVTSAQKNPTAFYLCASRPGGSGANVLTFGAGSRLTVL.

The chain links TRBV6-1 to TRBJ2-1, with TRBD2 matching 13 bases. J was trimmed by 14 bases and V by 3 bases; bases with no gene match: 13. The CDR3 loop spans 16 amino acids. CDR1 is MNHNS and CDR2 is SASEGT in the germline V gene. CDR3: CASSDTSGGAWVREFF. CDR3 nucleotide sequence: TGTGCCAGCAGTGACACTAGCGGGGGGGCTTGGGTACGTGAGTTCTTC.

This chain joins TRBV30 and TRBJ1-4; D may be TRBD1 (5 bases). CDR1 is GTSNPN and CDR2 is SVGIG in the germline V gene (reference sequence). The V end lost 3 bases, the J end lost 8 bases, and 10 bases lay between the germline ends. The CDR3 spans 12 residues. CDR3 loop: CAWSPRAEKLFF. CDR3 bases: TGTGCCTGGAGCCCCAGGGCCGAAAAACTGTTTTTT.

This chain joins TRBV10-3 and TRBJ2-7; 7 bases are shared with TRBD1. The germline V gene has CDR1 ENHRY and CDR2 SYGVKD. Unmatched junction bases numbered 5, after V lost 3 bases and J lost 3 bases. This CDR3 region has 14 residues. This CDR3 is CAISDFDRVYEQYF. As DNA, the CDR3 is TGTGCCATCAGTGATTTTGACAGGGTCTACGAGCAGTACTTC.

The chain couples TRBV21-1 to TRBJ1-1; the table's D call TRBD1 went unverified against the DNA. TRBV21-1 is a pseudogene locus. This CDR3 contains 15 residues. CDR3 bases: TGTGCCAGCAGCAAAGCTGGGGGCACGAACACTGAAGCTTTCTTT. Its translation is CASSKAGGTNTEAFF.

This clone showed up just once. This chain uses TRBV29-1 with TRBJ2-7, with D uncertain. The CDR3 extends over 14 amino acids. In germline, CDR1 is SQVTM, CDR2 ANQGSEA. The germline V and J ends were trimmed by 7 bases and 2 bases, with 18 bases remaining between them. CDR3 bases: TGCAGCGCCGCGTCATTCGCAGGTACCTACGAGCAGTACTTC. Translating gives CSAASFAGTYEQYF.

The gene calls are TRBV5-1 and TRBJ1-4, with TRBD1 as a possible D gene (5 bases). Deletions cut 2 bases from V and 7 bases from J, with 12 bases between. The CDR3 extends over 14 amino acids. CDR1 SGHRS and CDR2 YFSETQ come from the germline V gene. CDR3 amino acids: CASSFVGAGEKLFF. The CDR3 DNA reads as TGCGCCAGCAGCTTTGTAGGGGCAGGTGAAAAACTGTTTTTT.

The V call is TRBV5-6, the J call TRBJ2-7; D may be TRBD1 (5 bases). This CDR3 contains 16 residues. V dropped 0 bases and J dropped 3 bases, with 16 bases sitting between them. The germline V gene has CDR1 SGHDT and CDR2 YYEEEE. CDR3 sequence reads: CASSLAVRTPYYEQYF. CDR3 sequence (DNA): TGTGCCAGCAGCTTGGCCGTGAGGACACCATACTACGAGCAGTACTTC.

V usage is TRBV7-8 and J usage is TRBJ2-3, with 10 nucleotides matching TRBD2. From germline, CDR1 is SGHVS and CDR2 FQNEAQ. Trimming removed 1 base from V and 5 bases from J; junction bases left unmatched: 15. The length of the CDR3 is 19 residues. The CDR3: CASSLGLAGANWPGDTQYF. The CDR3 DNA reads as TGTGCCAGCAGCTTAGGTCTAGCGGGAGCAAACTGGCCTGGAGATACGCAGTATTTT. Combining the CDR3 with reference TRBV7-8 and TRBJ2-3 gives the whole variable domain GAGVSQSPRYKVAKRGQDVALRCDPISGHVSLFWYQQALGQGPEFLTYFQNEAQLDKSGLPSDRFFAERPEGSVSTLKIQRTQQEDSAVYLCASSLGLAGANWPGDTQYFGPGTRLTVL.

This chain links TRBV18 with TRBJ2-7, with 8 nucleotides matching TRBD2. The germline gives CDR1 KGHSH, CDR2 LQKENI. The CDR3 extends over 15 amino acids. J was trimmed by 2 bases and V by 2 bases; bases with no gene match: 5. The CDR3 nucleotides are TGTGCCAGCTCACCAGGAGCGGGGGTCCCCTACGAGCAGTACTTC. This sequence encodes CASSPGAGVPYEQYF.

This chain links TRBV2 with TRBJ2-1, with D possibly TRBD2 on 6 matching bases. The V gene lost 3 bases and the J gene lost 6 bases, with 15 bases spanning the gap. Germline lookup yields CDR1 SNHLY and CDR2 FYNNEI. The CDR3 has 15 residues. The CDR3 loop reads CASSEPAGKPNEQFF. CDR3 DNA sequence: TGTGCCAGCAGTGAGCCGGCGGGAAAACCCAATGAGCAGTTCTTC. Complete variable domain (other parts from reference TRBV2 and TRBJ2-1): EPEVTQTPSHQVTQMGQEVILRCVPISNHLYFYWYRQILGQKVEFLVSFYNNEISEKSEIFDDQFSVERPDGSNFTLKIRSTKLEDSAMYFCASSEPAGKPNEQFFGPGTRLTVL.